This entry lists 12 T cell receptor beta chains sequenced from one sample in a study of blood T cell repertoires in COVID-19. This table comes from immunoSEQ multiplex PCR, and its TCRdb copy is limited to in-frame clones, with some not included. The profile shows under 250,000 clones, 81% of them singletons. The sample taken for sequencing was PBMCs or T cells enriched from blood (not recorded which). All receptors come from a woman in her fifties or sixties with acute COVID-19.

The chain combines TRBV28 with TRBJ1-2, with D possibly matching TRBD1 (6 bases). Germline lookup yields CDR1 MDHEN and CDR2 SYDVKM. This CDR3 has 17 residues. Between the trimmed V and J ends, which lost 2 bases and 4 bases, there was a span of 20 bases. The DNA of the CDR3 is TGTGCCAGCAGTTTAGCCGGTGGCCCAGGGGAAATCTATGGCTACACCTTC. As protein: CASSLAGGPGEIYGYTF.

This rearrangement joins TRBV9 to TRBJ2-5; 8 nucleotides match TRBD2. The germline gives CDR1 SGDLS, CDR2 YYNGEE. With 3 bases clipped from V and 0 bases from J, the junction kept 4 bases outside the gene matches. CDR3 length: 15 residues. CDR3 loop: CASSAVSGNQETQYF. DNA for the CDR3: TGTGCCAGCAGCGCGGTTAGCGGGAACCAAGAGACCCAGTACTTC.

This sequence joins TRBV28 and TRBJ2-1; D may be TRBD2 (5 bases). Germline lookup yields CDR1 MDHEN and CDR2 SYDVKM. CDR3 size: 13 residues. With 6 bases removed from V and 6 bases from J, the gap between germline ends came to 12 bases. CDR3 DNA sequence: TGTGCCAGCAGGTCCCCTAGCCTCAATGAGCAGTTCTTC. This sequence encodes CASRSPSLNEQFF.

The chain carries TRBV18 and TRBJ1-1; D call uncertain. The CDR3 length is 14 residues. Trimming pared 1 base from V and 4 bases from J, leaving 10 bases between. Germline loops: CDR1 KGHSH, CDR2 LQKENI. CDR3 sequence reads: CASSPQVSGTEAFF. In nucleotides, the CDR3 is TGTGCCAGCTCACCACAGGTTTCGGGCACTGAAGCTTTCTTT. The variable domain in full, with the rest retrieved from reference TRBV18 and TRBJ1-1, is NAGVMQNPRHLVRRRGQEARLRCSPMKGHSHVYWYRQLPEEGLKFMVYLQKENIIDESGMPKERFSAEFPKEGPSILRIQQVVRGDSAAYFCASSPQVSGTEAFFGQGTRLTVV.

The rearrangement uses TRBV4-3 and TRBJ2-3; 12 positions match TRBD2. V was clipped by 4 bases and J by 3 bases; unmatched bases: 2. Germline V gene data show CDR1 as LGHNA and CDR2 as YSLEER. The CDR3 extends over 15 amino acids. As DNA, the CDR3 is TGCGCCAGCAGCCGAGGACTAGCGGGGACAGATACGCAGTATTTT. It codes for CASSRGLAGTDTQYF.

The rearrangement joins TRBV12-5 to TRBJ2-2, with TRBD1 as a possible D gene (6 bases). CDR1 and CDR2 from the germline V gene are LGHNT and FRNRAP. The CDR3 is made up of 13 amino acids. The V gene lost 4 bases and the J gene lost 4 bases, with 7 bases spanning the gap. CDR3 nucleotide sequence: TGTGCTAGTGGTTCACAGGGCACCGGGGAGCTGTTTTTT. The encoded protein is CASGSQGTGELFF.

The chain is built from TRBV7-2 and TRBJ1-5, with D possibly matching TRBD1 (6 bases). The CDR3 contains 15 residues. V lost 4 bases, J lost 6 bases, and 16 bases lay in between. Germline lookup yields CDR1 SGHTA and CDR2 FQGNSA. The CDR3: CASSSAGRGGQPQHF. CDR3 nucleotides: TGTGCCAGCAGCTCAGCCGGCAGGGGTGGTCAGCCCCAGCATTTT.

The chain joins TRBV24-1 to TRBJ2-3; D possibly corresponds to TRBD2 (6 bases). The CDR3 is 16 amino acids. The V end was cut by 9 bases, the J end by 3 bases, with 21 bases between. The germline V gene has CDR1 KGHDR and CDR2 SFDVKD. The CDR3 loop reads CATSPAPRESTDTQYF. The CDR3 bases are TGTGCCACCTCTCCGGCCCCCCGGGAGAGTACAGATACGCAGTATTTT.

The chain couples TRBV3-1 (or the pseudogene TRBV3-2) to TRBJ2-5, with unresolved D. V dropped 2 bases and J dropped 3 bases, with 19 bases sitting between them. This CDR3 is 17 amino acids long. Germline V gene lookup returns CDR1 LGHDT and CDR2 YNNKEL (reference sequence). CDR3 DNA: TGTGCCAGCAGCCAAATGGCTAGTTCCGCTTTGAAAGAGACCCAGTACTTC. Its translation is CASSQMASSALKETQYF.

The chain couples TRBV2 to TRBJ2-7; D might be TRBD2 (5 bases). The germline gives CDR1 SNHLY, CDR2 FYNNEI. Trimming took off 6 bases at V and 0 bases at J, with 15 bases between the two ends. The length of the CDR3 is 15 residues. The CDR3 nucleotides read TGTGCCAGCAGGACCATCAGTGAGGGCTCCTACGAGCAGTACTTC. Amino acid sequence: CASRTISEGSYEQYF. Full variable domain (outside the CDR3, taken from reference TRBV2 and TRBJ2-7): EPEVTQTPSHQVTQMGQEVILRCVPISNHLYFYWYRQILGQKVEFLVSFYNNEISEKSEIFDDQFSVERPDGSNFTLKIRSTKLEDSAMYFCASRTISEGSYEQYFGPGTRLTVT.

The chain recombines TRBV24-1 with TRBJ1-2, with D hard to call. Germline CDR1 KGHDR, CDR2 SFDVKD. Trimming stripped 4 bases from V and 4 bases from J, with 9 bases between. The CDR3 totals 13 residues. CDR3 region: CATSDAVRYGYTF. The CDR3 DNA sequence: TGTGCCACCAGTGACGCGGTCCGCTATGGCTACACCTTC.

The V gene is TRBV11-2, the J gene TRBJ2-2; maybe TRBD1 (6 bases). The germline V and J ends were trimmed by 1 base and 2 bases, with 11 bases remaining between them. Looked up from germline, CDR1 is SGHAT and CDR2 is FQNNGV. The CDR3 is 16 residues long. The CDR3 DNA reads as TGTGCCAGCAGCTTAGGACAGGTCCTTAACACCGGGGAGCTGTTTTTT. It yields the protein CASSLGQVLNTGELFF.